The text below deals with one T cell receptor (beta chain). Which antigen it targets is not known. Base qualities are not provided; no much larger clone lies one nucleotide away. TCRbeta CDR3 regions were amplified from genomic DNA using the immunoSEQ Assay, a bias-controlled multiplex PCR. Per the source publication's procedure: The number of nucleated cells in each sample was estimated by amplification of reference gene primers within the assay. Sequence reads were collapsed and filtered to measure the absolute abundance of every unique TCRbeta CDR3 rearrangement. For each sample, productive Simpson clonality was calculated as the square root of Simpson's diversity index across productive rearrangements. This is the immuneACCESS table as TCRdb keeps it, with only in-frame sequences that have V and J called. A part of the clones is gone; compared with another copy, unresolved V genes explain less than half, and the rest is unexplained. The DNA was the basis for D and trimming; V, J and clone size are from that table. For this sample there are 310,000 or so clones; 89% appear just once. Roughly 6.7% of the sample lies in the top ten.

The source of the sample is a study of blood T cell repertoires in COVID-19 (dated by TCRdb to 2019 to 2021). Regarding the study in general: Samples covering the acute and convalescent phases of COVID-19 were provided by collaborators in the United States, Italy and Spain. The repertoires were released in a freely available public database intended as a resource for research on the immune response to SARS-CoV-2. HLA class I and class II types, where available, came from metadata supplied by the sample provider rather than from assay-based typing. The sample metadata nearly always contained a de-identified subject ID, COVID-19 status, age in years and sex. Samples were obtained from the ongoing ImmuneRACE study (first 160 participants) and from over 1,000 subjects provided by 6 global collaborators. Deeply sampled blood TCRbeta repertoires from subjects exposed to, actively infected with, or recovered from COVID-19 were included in the dataset. The prospective study material was composed of cDNA or gDNA derived from T cells, B-cell-depleted T cells, or PBMCs. Results the study describes overall, beyond this receptor: How much clinical and demographic metadata was included differed by source and by participant, and the metadata was provided uncurated.

Samples from volunteer blood donors who had recovered from COVID-19 were contributed by a second Seattle source. Whole blood was collected in K2EDTA tubes by collaborating institutions according to the institutions' own protocols. For TCRbeta analysis, collaborators shipped samples in one of three forms: frozen whole blood, isolated PBMCs, or DNA extracted from either of those sample types. The sequencing sample was made of peripheral blood. The sequence was obtained from a man between 18 and 29 years old who had recovered from COVID-19.

The CDR3 has the sequence CASSCLRGCYEQYF. The nucleotide sequence is given as TGCGCCAGCAGTTGCCTCAGGGGTTGCTACGAGCAGTACTTC. This sequence uses TRBV10-1 and TRBJ2-7; TRBD1 is perhaps the D gene, given 6 matching bases. Looking up the germline V gene (reference sequence) yields CDR1 WNHNN and CDR2 SYGVQD. The CDR3 has 14 amino acids, counting the end cysteine and phenylalanine. The read is trimmed to its CDR3 DNA, 42 bases read in frame from base 1. The junction shows trimming of 5 bases on V and 3 bases on J, plus 14 bases between the germline ends.